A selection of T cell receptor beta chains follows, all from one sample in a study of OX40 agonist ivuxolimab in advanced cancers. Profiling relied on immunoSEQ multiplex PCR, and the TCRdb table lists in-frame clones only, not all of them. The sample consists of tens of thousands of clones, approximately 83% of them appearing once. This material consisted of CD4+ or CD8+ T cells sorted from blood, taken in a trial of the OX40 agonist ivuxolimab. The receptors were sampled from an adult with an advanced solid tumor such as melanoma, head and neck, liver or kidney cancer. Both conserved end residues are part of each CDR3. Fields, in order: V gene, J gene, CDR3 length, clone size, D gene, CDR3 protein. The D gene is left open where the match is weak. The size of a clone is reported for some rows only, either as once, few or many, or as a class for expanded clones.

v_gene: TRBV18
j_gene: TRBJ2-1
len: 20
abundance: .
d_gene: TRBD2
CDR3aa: CASSPTLRLAGGNSYNEQFF

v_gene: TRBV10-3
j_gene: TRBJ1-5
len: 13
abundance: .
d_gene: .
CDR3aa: CAISEFTNQPQHF

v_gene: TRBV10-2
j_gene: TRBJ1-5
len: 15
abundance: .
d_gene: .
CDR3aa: CASSWSRGRNQPQHF

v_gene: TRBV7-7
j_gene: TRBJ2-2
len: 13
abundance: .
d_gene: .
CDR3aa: CASSDQVAGELFF

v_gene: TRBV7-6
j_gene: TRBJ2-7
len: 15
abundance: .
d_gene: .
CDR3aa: CASSPGAGGTYEQYF

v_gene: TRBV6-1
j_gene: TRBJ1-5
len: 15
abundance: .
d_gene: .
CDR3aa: CASSVAGNSNQPQHF

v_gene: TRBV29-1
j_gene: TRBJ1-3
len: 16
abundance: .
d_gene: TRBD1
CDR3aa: CSVEVPTGPQGNTIYF

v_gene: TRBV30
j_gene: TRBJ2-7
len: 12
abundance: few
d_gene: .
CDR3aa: CAVGRTVYEQYF

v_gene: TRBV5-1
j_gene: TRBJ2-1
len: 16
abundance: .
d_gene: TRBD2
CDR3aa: CASSRATSGGPREQFF

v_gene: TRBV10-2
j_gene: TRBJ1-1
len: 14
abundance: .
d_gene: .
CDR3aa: CASSAQQGTTEAFF

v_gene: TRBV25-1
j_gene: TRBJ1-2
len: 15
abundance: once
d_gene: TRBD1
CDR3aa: CASSGRDRGQDGYTF

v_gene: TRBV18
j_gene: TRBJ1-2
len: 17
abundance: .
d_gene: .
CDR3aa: CASSPKLQQGGNYGYTF

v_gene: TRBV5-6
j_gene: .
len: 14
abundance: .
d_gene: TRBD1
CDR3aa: CASSRGQGLIEQYF

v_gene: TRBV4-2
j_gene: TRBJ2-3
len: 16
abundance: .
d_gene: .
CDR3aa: CASSQDGGEGSDTQYF

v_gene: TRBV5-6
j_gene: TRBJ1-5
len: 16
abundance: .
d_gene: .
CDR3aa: CASSLALGVSNQPQHF

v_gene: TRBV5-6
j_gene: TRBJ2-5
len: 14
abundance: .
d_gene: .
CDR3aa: CASSLRVSQETQYF

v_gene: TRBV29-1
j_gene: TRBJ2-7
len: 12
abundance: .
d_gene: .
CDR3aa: CSVEITTSEQYF

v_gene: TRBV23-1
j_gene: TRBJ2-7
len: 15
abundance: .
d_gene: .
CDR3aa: CASSQSEVYRLEQYF

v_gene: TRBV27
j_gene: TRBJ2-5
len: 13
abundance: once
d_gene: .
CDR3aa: CASSSRGQETQYF

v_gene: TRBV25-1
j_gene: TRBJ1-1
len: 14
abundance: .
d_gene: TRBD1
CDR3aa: CASSEPGQGAEAFF

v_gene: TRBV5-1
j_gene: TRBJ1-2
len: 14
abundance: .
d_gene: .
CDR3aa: CASSLGDSLYGYTF

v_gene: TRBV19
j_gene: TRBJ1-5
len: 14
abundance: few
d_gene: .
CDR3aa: CASRTAGTNQPQHF

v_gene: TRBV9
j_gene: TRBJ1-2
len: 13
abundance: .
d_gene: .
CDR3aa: CASSGGFNYGYTF

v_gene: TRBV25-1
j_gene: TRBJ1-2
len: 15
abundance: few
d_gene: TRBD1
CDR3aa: CASSPRSRTGAGYTF

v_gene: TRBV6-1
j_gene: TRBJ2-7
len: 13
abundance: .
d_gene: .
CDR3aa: CASSADRSTDQYF

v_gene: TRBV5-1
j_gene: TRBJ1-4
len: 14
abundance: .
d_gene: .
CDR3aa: CASSLGQTNEKLFF

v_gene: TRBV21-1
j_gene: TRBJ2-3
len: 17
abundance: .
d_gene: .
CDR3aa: CASSPSSEGGWTDTQYF

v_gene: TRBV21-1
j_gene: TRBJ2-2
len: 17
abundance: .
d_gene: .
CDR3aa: CASISDRLAGEVGELFF

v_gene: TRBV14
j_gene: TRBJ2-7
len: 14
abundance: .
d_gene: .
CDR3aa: CASSQVSQSYEQYF

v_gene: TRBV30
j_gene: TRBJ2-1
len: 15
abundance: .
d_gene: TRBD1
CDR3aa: CAWSSGTGAYNEQFF

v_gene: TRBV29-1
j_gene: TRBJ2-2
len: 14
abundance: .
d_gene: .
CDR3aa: CSVAAGHITGELFF

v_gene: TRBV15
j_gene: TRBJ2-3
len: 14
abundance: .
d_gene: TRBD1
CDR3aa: CASTRDSATDTQYF

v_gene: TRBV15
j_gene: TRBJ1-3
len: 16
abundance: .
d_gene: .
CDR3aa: CATSRDRRVTGNTIYF

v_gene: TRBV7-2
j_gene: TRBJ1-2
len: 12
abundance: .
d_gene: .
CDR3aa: CASSRTASGYTF

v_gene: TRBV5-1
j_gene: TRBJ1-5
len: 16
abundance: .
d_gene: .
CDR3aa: CASSLDGGGGNQPQHF

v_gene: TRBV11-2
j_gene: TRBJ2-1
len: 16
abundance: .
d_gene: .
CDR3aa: CASSLDRTSWYNEQFF

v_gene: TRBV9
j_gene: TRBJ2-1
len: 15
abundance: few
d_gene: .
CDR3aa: CASSVDGLAYNEQFF

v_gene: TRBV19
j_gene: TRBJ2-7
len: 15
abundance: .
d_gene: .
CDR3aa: CASSGLNGRSYEQYF

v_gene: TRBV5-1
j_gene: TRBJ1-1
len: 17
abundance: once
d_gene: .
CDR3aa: CASSPEGWGQFNTEAFF

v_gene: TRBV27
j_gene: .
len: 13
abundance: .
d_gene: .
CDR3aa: CASSLSETSEQYF

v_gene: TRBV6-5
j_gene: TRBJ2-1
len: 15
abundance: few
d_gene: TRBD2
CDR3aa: CATSGLAGVGDEQFF

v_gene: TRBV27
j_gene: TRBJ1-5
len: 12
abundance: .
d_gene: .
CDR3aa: CASSPAWPPQHF

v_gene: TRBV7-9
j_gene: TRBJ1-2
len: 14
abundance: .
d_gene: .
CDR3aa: CASSLGVVEGGYTF